These T cell receptor beta chains were read from a single sample in a study of T-cell reconstitution after alpha-beta-depleted transplantation in children. TCRdb itself ran the PCR reads through MiXCR, one entry per CDR3 protein. The data contain around 450,000 distinct CDR3 sequences, roughly a tenth of them singletons. Sequences were derived from PBMCs, sampled before TCRalphabeta/CD19-depleted stem cell transplant. The receptors were gathered from a child aged 2-9 years with inherited bone marrow failure, due to receive a stem cell transplant. Both conserved end residues are part of each CDR3. D genes are given only for firm matches. Clone size is given for some rows only: seen once, a few or many times, or a class if the clone is expanded.

j_call,clone_size,d_call,v_call,cdr3_aa,cdr3_nt
TRBJ2-3,many,TRBD2,TRBV2,CASRVAGGGTDTQYF,TGTGCCAGCAGGGTAGCGGGAGGGGGCACAGATACGCAGTATTTT
TRBJ2-7,.,.,TRBV27,CASSFPRGEQYF,TGTGCCAGCAGTTTTCCCCGGGGGGAGCAGTACTTC
TRBJ2-5,.,TRBD1,TRBV16,CASSPDRAEETQYF,TGTGCCAGCAGCCCGGACAGGGCTGAAGAGACCCAGTACTTC
TRBJ2-4,.,.,TRBV12-3/TRBV12-4,CASTDPKAKNIQYF,TGTGCCAGCACCGATCCTAAAGCCAAAAACATTCAGTACTTC
TRBJ2-1,many,.,TRBV30,CAWSLPLRGPYNEQFF,TGTGCCTGGAGTCTCCCCTTGCGGGGTCCCTACAATGAGCAGTTCTTC
TRBJ2-3,many,.,TRBV4-3,CASSQDRGPVDTQYF,TGCGCCAGCAGCCAAGACCGCGGGCCGGTAGATACGCAGTATTTT
TRBJ2-3,.,TRBD2,TRBV6-1,CARKRTSGRILLDTQYF,TGTGCCAGGAAGAGGACTAGCGGGAGGATCCTGTTGGATACGCAGTATTTT
TRBJ2-7,many,TRBD1,TRBV29-1,CRRGTGGLGEQYF,TGCAGGCGCGGGACAGGGGGCCTAGGGGAGCAGTACTTC
TRBJ1-3,many,.,TRBV4-2,CASSQDLFLAGRNTIYF,TGTGCCAGCAGCCAAGATCTCTTCTTGGCAGGGAGAAACACCATATATTTT
TRBJ2-1,few,TRBD2,TRBV24-1,CATSNGLAEGNEQFF,TGTGCCACCAGCAATGGACTAGCGGAGGGCAATGAGCAGTTCTTC
TRBJ2-1,.,.,TRBV28,CASSFQGGLNEQFF,TGTGCCAGCAGTTTTCAGGGGGGGCTAAATGAGCAGTTCTTC
TRBJ2-5,few,.,TRBV20-1,CSARDTRGLQETQYF,TGCAGTGCTAGAGATACCAGGGGCCTACAAGAGACCCAGTACTTC
TRBJ2-7,many,.,TRBV7-2,CASSAEGAGLSYEQYF,TGTGCCAGCAGCGCGGAAGGGGCAGGGCTCTCCTACGAGCAGTACTTC
TRBJ2-7,many,.,TRBV27,CASSSLAATSYEQYF,TGTGCCAGCAGTTCATTAGCGGCGACCTCCTACGAGCAGTACTTC
TRBJ2-1,.,.,TRBV18,CASSPPAKYIYNEQFF,TGTGCCAGCTCACCACCGGCCAAGTATATTTACAATGAGCAGTTCTTC
TRBJ2-6,few,.,TRBV7-9,CASSPSPGSSGANVLTF,TGTGCCAGCAGCCCCTCCCCCGGGAGCTCTGGGGCCAACGTCCTGACTTTC